The 18 T cell receptor beta chains listed next were all sequenced from one sample in a study of T cell responses to AZD1222 COVID-19 vaccine. Generated by immunoSEQ multiplex PCR, the TCRdb table keeps only in-frame clones and is missing some. The data show some 60,000 clones, approximately 86% seen once. The sample here was peripheral blood, taken 28 days after the second AZD1222 dose. The receptors stem from an adult who received the AZD1222 COVID-19 vaccine.

The genes are TRBV28 and TRBJ2-7; TRBD2 aligns across 10 bases. J was trimmed by 5 bases and V by 6 bases; bases with no gene match: 7. CDR1 MDHEN and CDR2 SYDVKM come from the germline V gene. The CDR3 runs 14 residues. This CDR3 reads CASSVIAGGNEQYF. The CDR3 DNA reads as TGTGCCAGCAGCGTAATAGCGGGAGGAAACGAGCAGTACTTC.

This clone is a singleton in its sample. V gene TRBV5-1 combines with J gene TRBJ2-3; the match to TRBD2 covers 11 bases. The germline gives CDR1 SGHRS, CDR2 YFSETQ. J was trimmed by 0 bases and V by 5 bases; bases with no gene match: 2. This CDR3 has 15 residues. The CDR3 nucleotides read TGCGCCAGCAGGTTAGCGGGGGGGAGCACAGATACGCAGTATTTT. Translating it yields CASRLAGGSTDTQYF.

This sequence joins TRBV5-4 and TRBJ2-5; D remains ambiguous. CDR1 is SGHNT, CDR2 YYREEE, per germline (reference sequence). V dropped 1 base and J dropped 4 bases, with 8 bases sitting between them. This CDR3 has 13 residues. This chain's CDR3 is CASSLWTGETQYF. The CDR3 bases are TGTGCCAGCAGCTTGTGGACGGGAGAGACCCAGTACTTC.

The chain joins TRBV19 to TRBJ2-2, with D perhaps being TRBD1 or TRBD2 (5 bases each). The CDR3 is 16 residues long. Germline V lookup: CDR1 LNHDA, CDR2 SQIVND (reference sequence). V lost 10 bases, J lost 2 bases, and 20 bases lay in between. The CDR3 coding sequence is TGTGCCATTGATGCGGGCTCGACAGTCAACACCGGGGAGCTGTTTTTT. Amino acids: CAIDAGSTVNTGELFF.

V gene TRBV10-3 combines with J gene TRBJ1-5; perhaps TRBD1 as D (5 bases). CDR3 length equals 13 residues. V lost 8 bases and J 1 base, leaving 9 bases between the germline ends. Germline loops: CDR1 ENHRY, CDR2 SYGVKD. The CDR3, as DNA: TGTGCCATCTGCCGGGACAGCAATCAGCCCCAGCATTTT. The encoded protein is CAICRDSNQPQHF.

Here the CDR3 DNA reads TGTGCCAGCTCACCTAGGTATGGGGAGGACACTGAAGCTTTCTTT. Translating it yields CASSPRYGEDTEAFF. The J gene is TRBJ1-1, the V gene TRBV18, with D uncertain. This CDR3 has 15 amino acids. Trimming took 3 bases from V and 3 from J, leaving 14 bases between them. From germline, CDR1 is KGHSH and CDR2 LQKENI.

This chain joins TRBV6-5 and TRBJ1-1; TRBD1 aligns across 7 bases. This CDR3 region has 14 residues. J lost 3 bases, V lost 2 bases, and 3 bases had no gene match. Germline CDR1 MNHEY, CDR2 SVGAGI. The CDR3 bases are TGTGCCAGCAGTTACGGACAGGTGTACACTGAAGCTTTCTTT. It specifies CASSYGQVYTEAFF.

This sequence joins TRBV27 and TRBJ2-5; TRBD2 is a possible D gene (5 bases). Per germline, CDR1 MNHEY and CDR2 SMNVEV (reference sequence). The CDR3 length is 15 residues. The ends were cut back, 5 bases at V and 5 bases at J, with 18 bases in the middle. This chain's CDR3 is CASSPRTGSRETQYF. The CDR3 nucleotides are TGTGCCAGCAGTCCGCGGACTGGCAGTAGGGAGACCCAGTACTTC.

The chain joins TRBV27 to TRBJ1-5, with TRBD1 as a possible D gene (6 bases). The CDR3 sequence is 15 residues long. Germline values: CDR1 MNHEY, CDR2 SMNVEV (reference sequence). V lost 5 bases and J lost 0, with 11 bases in between. CDR3 in amino acids: CASSAQGNSNQPQHF. The CDR3 region has the DNA TGTGCCAGCAGTGCGCAGGGGAATAGCAATCAGCCCCAGCATTTT.

This sequence joins TRBV5-1 and TRBJ2-1, with D perhaps matching TRBD1 or TRBD2 (7 bases each). CDR3 size: 16 residues. Germline V gene data show CDR1 as SGHRS and CDR2 as YFSETQ. With 1 base removed from V and 7 bases from J, the gap between germline ends came to 18 bases. This CDR3 is CASSLTATGRGNEQFF. The CDR3 nucleotides are TGCGCCAGCAGCTTGACCGCGACAGGGAGGGGGAATGAGCAGTTCTTC.

The chain employs TRBV28 and TRBJ1-6, with TRBD1 matching over 10 bases. The CDR3 runs 16 residues. Germline-derived CDR1 and CDR2 are MDHEN and SYDVKM. After removal of 3 bases from V and 10 bases from J, the junction contained 9 bases not matched to a gene. CDR3 loop: CASSFPRDRGGSPLHF. CDR3 coding DNA: TGTGCCAGCAGTTTCCCCAGGGACAGGGGAGGCTCACCCCTCCACTTT.

This clone was counted a few times. The chain carries TRBV5-1 and TRBJ2-6, with D maybe TRBD2 (6 bases). CDR3 size: 18 residues. Trimming cost V 2 bases and J 2 bases, with 17 bases left between them. In germline, CDR1 is SGHRS, CDR2 YFSETQ. The CDR3 DNA reads TGCGCCAGCAGCTTACGTTCAGGGAGGTCGGCTGGGGCCAACGTCCTGACTTTC. Encoded protein: CASSLRSGRSAGANVLTF. Combining the CDR3 with reference TRBV5-1 and TRBJ2-6 gives the whole variable domain KAGVTQTPRYLIKTRGQQVTLSCSPISGHRSVSWYQQTPGQGLQFLFEYFSETQRNKGNFPGRFSGRQFSNSRSEMNVSTLELGDSALYLCASSLRSGRSAGANVLTFGAGSRLTVL.

This clone was observed a few times. The V gene is TRBV15, the J gene TRBJ1-5; 10 bases map to TRBD1. Trimming cost V 0 bases and J 5 bases; bases outside gene matches: 4. Germline CDR1 is LNHNV and CDR2 is YYDKDF (reference sequence). The CDR3 runs 16 residues. CDR3 sequence: CATSRDSTGGYQPQHF. Written as DNA, the CDR3 is TGTGCCACCAGCAGAGACTCGACAGGGGGCTATCAGCCCCAGCATTTT.

The rearrangement links TRBV24-1 to TRBJ2-1; the match to TRBD1 covers 7 bases. The trim removed 10 bases at V and 0 bases at J, leaving 2 bases unmatched. The CDR3 has 13 residues. Germline CDR1 KGHDR, CDR2 SFDVKD. The CDR3 DNA sequence: TGTGCCACACGACAGGGCTCCTACAATGAGCAGTTCTTC. As protein: CATRQGSYNEQFF.

The V gene is TRBV27, the J gene TRBJ2-7; D is perhaps TRBD2 (6 bases). The CDR3 sequence is 13 residues long. Germline V CDR1 and CDR2: MNHEY, SMNVEV (reference sequence). V was shortened by 8 bases and J by 6 bases, with 17 bases between the two germline ends. CDR3: CASAGTRRGEQYF. CDR3 nucleotide sequence: TGTGCCAGCGCCGGGACCCGGAGGGGCGAGCAGTACTTC.

This clone was seen just once. The chain carries TRBV27 and TRBJ1-5; D gene uncertain. The CDR3 loop spans 15 amino acids. Germline CDR1 and CDR2: MNHEY and SMNVEV (reference sequence). Trimming left V 2 bases short and J 0 bases short, with 8 bases between. CDR3 nucleotides: TGTGCCAGCAGTTTACACAGAGATAGCAATCAGCCCCAGCATTTT. Translation: CASSLHRDSNQPQHF.

This clone was picked up one time. This rearrangement joins TRBV6-2 or TRBV6-3 to TRBJ2-1; TRBD2 matches 7 bases. The V and J ends lost 6 bases and 7 bases, in that order; junction bases with no gene match: 21. Germline CDR1 and CDR2: MNHEY and SVGEGT. This CDR3 has 18 residues. The CDR3 is CASSPLPRLAGVKNEQFF. In DNA, the CDR3 is TGTGCCAGCAGCCCACTCCCAAGGTTGGCGGGAGTTAAGAATGAGCAGTTCTTC.

The chain carries TRBV10-2 and TRBJ2-2; possibly TRBD1 for D (6 bases). Trimming stripped 8 bases from V and 7 bases from J, with 14 bases between. The CDR3 extends over 13 amino acids. The V gene's germline CDR1 is WSHSY and CDR2 SAAADI. Here the CDR3 reads CASRDTSSGELFF. The CDR3 DNA reads as TGCGCCAGCCGGGACACTTCAAGCGGGGAGCTGTTTTTT.